This TCR beta chain was identified during a study of T cell changes during pregnancy in multiple sclerosis (dated by TCRdb to 2018 to 2020). Study-level background: Changes in the T cell repertoire over the course of pregnancy were examined in this study in women with multiple sclerosis.

Of note for this clone: It lacks a known antigen. Within one base of it there is no much larger clone, and no base qualities were kept.

Library preparation employed the immunoSEQ multiplex PCR assay. Sourced from immuneACCESS, this table was stored by TCRdb with only in-frame sequences that have V and J called. A share of the clones is absent; for the studies checked, an unresolved V gene accounts for under half, and the remainder has no known explanation. This sample lists 50,000 to 65,000 clones; 85% to 95% were detected once. The top ten constitute roughly 3% of the sample. CDR1 MNHEY and CDR2 SMNVEV were looked up in the germline V gene (reference sequence). Germline trimming amounts to 2 bases on V and 10 bases on J, with 6 as the count of junction bases outside the gene matches. The CDR3 spans 15 residues, from the cysteine through the phenylalanine. Only CDR3 DNA remains: 45 bases, in frame from the first base.

Material: CD8+ T cells from peripheral blood mononuclear cells, obtained in the second trimester of pregnancy. The rearrangement combines TRBV27 with TRBJ1-6; 9 central bases correspond to TRBD1. The clonotype comes from a female donor with multiple sclerosis, enrolled in a pregnancy study. The nucleotide sequence is given as TGTGCCAGCAGTTTAAGGGACAGGGTCGGGTCACCCCTCCACTTT. This codes for CASSLRDRVGSPLHF.